The entry that follows covers one T cell receptor beta chain sequence. The antigen remains undetermined. Here immunoSEQ multiplex PCR was the method, and the copy in TCRdb shows in-frame clones only, minus some. The sample includes about 980,000 clones, over 60% seen only once; the top ten take about 1.5%. This sample is drawn from a study of shared clonotypes between healthy human individuals. Study overall: Ranging from 18 to 49 in age, donors were two women and three men.

Per germline, CDR1 SGHDN and CDR2 FVKESK. The CDR3 runs 15 residues. V gave up 0 bases and J gave up 2 bases, with 8 bases separating them. Overall study results and limits: Compared with memory subsets, naive subsets generally had larger estimated richness. Rarefaction indicated that sorted-subset sequencing remained incomplete although depth was large. Compared with clonotypes that all four donors shared, non-shared clonotypes had lower generation probabilities.

The TCR was taken from a man between 18 and 29 years old in good health. The sequenced sample was memory CD4+ T cells sorted from blood. The subset was: CD45RA-negative fraction. V and J are TRBV14 and TRBJ2-1; the D is unclear. CDR3 residues: CASSQESGAYNEQFF. CDR3 bases: TGTGCCAGCAGCCAAGAAAGTGGGGCCTACAATGAGCAGTTCTTC.